Listed below are T cell receptor beta chains from one sample, sequenced in a study of T cells in Graves' hyperthyroidism and ophthalmopathy. TCRdb called the multiplex PCR reads again in MiXCR, with one record for every CDR3 protein. The data contain approximately 600,000 distinct CDR3 sequences, about a fifth of them singletons. The sequenced sample consisted of blood. The receptors come from a man aged 30 to 45 with Graves' ophthalmopathy. The CDR3 runs from the conserved cysteine through the conserved F or W. Each record gives: V gene, clone size, CDR3 length, D gene, J gene, CDR3 DNA, CDR3 protein. The D gene is left open where the match is weak. Clone size, where shown, is once, few, many, or a class for clones that have expanded.

v_call: TRBV6-5
clone_size: few
cdr3_length: 16
d_call: NA
j_call: TRBJ1-3
cdr3_nt: TGTGCCAGCAGTTACTCGGGAGGGGGTTATGGAAACACCATATATTTT
cdr3_aa: CASSYSGGGYGNTIYF

v_call: TRBV7-2
clone_size: NA
cdr3_length: 15
d_call: NA
j_call: TRBJ2-5
cdr3_nt: TGTGCCAGCAGCTTATTTGTGAGGGGTCGGGAGACCCAGTACTTC
cdr3_aa: CASSLFVRGRETQYF

v_call: TRBV5-1
clone_size: many
cdr3_length: 18
d_call: TRBD2
j_call: TRBJ2-7
cdr3_nt: TGCGCCAGCAGCTTGGCCTCGATAGCGGGAGGTGGGGTCTACGAGCAGTACTTC
cdr3_aa: CASSLASIAGGGVYEQYF

v_call: TRBV14
clone_size: few
cdr3_length: 12
d_call: TRBD1
j_call: TRBJ1-1
cdr3_nt: TGTGCCAGCAGCCCGGACAGGGTGTATGCTTTCTTT
cdr3_aa: CASSPDRVYAFF

v_call: TRBV19
clone_size: NA
cdr3_length: 16
d_call: NA
j_call: TRBJ1-4
cdr3_nt: TGTGCCAGTAGTATCCAGGGAGGTGAGACTAATGAAAAACTGTTTTTT
cdr3_aa: CASSIQGGETNEKLFF

v_call: TRBV28
clone_size: many
cdr3_length: 13
d_call: NA
j_call: TRBJ1-2
cdr3_nt: TGTGCCAGCAGGGAGGGATCGGACTATGGCTACACCTTC
cdr3_aa: CASREGSDYGYTF

v_call: TRBV4-1
clone_size: few
cdr3_length: 15
d_call: TRBD1
j_call: TRBJ2-1
cdr3_nt: TGCGCCAGCAGCCAGGGACAGGGGGGTAACTATGAGCAGTTCTTC
cdr3_aa: CASSQGQGGNYEQFF

v_call: TRBV20-1
clone_size: many
cdr3_length: 15
d_call: NA
j_call: TRBJ1-5
cdr3_nt: TGCAGTGCTAGAGATGGGACTTTCAGCAATCAGCCCCAGCATTTT
cdr3_aa: CSARDGTFSNQPQHF

v_call: TRBV7-9
clone_size: NA
cdr3_length: 15
d_call: NA
j_call: TRBJ1-6
cdr3_nt: TGTGCCAGCAGTCTAGTCAGTGGCCCGGATTCACCCCTCCACTTT
cdr3_aa: CASSLVSGPDSPLHF

v_call: TRBV4-1
clone_size: many
cdr3_length: 15
d_call: NA
j_call: TRBJ1-1
cdr3_nt: TGCGCCAGCAGTCCTCGCCAGGTTGGAAAAACTGAAGCTTTCTTT
cdr3_aa: CASSPRQVGKTEAFF

v_call: TRBV10-3
clone_size: NA
cdr3_length: 15
d_call: TRBD2
j_call: TRBJ2-7
cdr3_nt: TGTGCCATCAGTGAGCCGGGGGGGACTACGAACAAGCAGTACTTC
cdr3_aa: CAISEPGGTTNKQYF

v_call: TRBV29-1
clone_size: few
cdr3_length: 14
d_call: TRBD2
j_call: TRBJ2-1
cdr3_nt: TGCAGCGCTTTATTTGGCGGGAGGGGGAATGAGCAGTTCTTC
cdr3_aa: CSALFGGRGNEQFF

v_call: TRBV7-3
clone_size: many
cdr3_length: 20
d_call: NA
j_call: TRBJ1-1
cdr3_nt: TGTGCCAGCAGCCCCATTAACCCTGATGAGGGTGGGAGGATGAACACTGAAGCTTTCTTT
cdr3_aa: CASSPINPDEGGRMNTEAFF